Detailed here is one TCR beta chain. Its specific antigen is unknown. No per-base quality is available; no much larger clone lies one base away. TCRbeta CDR3 regions were amplified from genomic DNA by means of the immunoSEQ Assay, a bias-controlled multiplex PCR. For the original study's pipeline: The number of nucleated cells in each sample was estimated from the amplification of reference gene primers within the assay. To quantify the absolute abundance of each unique TCRbeta CDR3 rearrangement, sequence reads were collapsed and filtered. For each sample, productive Simpson clonality was calculated by taking the square root of Simpson's diversity index across productive rearrangements. What TCRdb holds here is the immuneACCESS table cut down to in-frame rearrangements. Part of the clones is not present; checked against another copy, under half of the missing clones reflect an unresolved V gene, and the others are unexplained. V and J calls and clone size are those listed in that table; D and trimming were worked out from the DNA. This sample comprises about 430,000 clones, 85% to 90% of them detected only once. The top ten clones comprise roughly 1.1% of the sample.

In the prospective study, participants were about 18 to 90 years old, resided in 24 geographic areas of the United States, and were enrolled through a virtual design. Cohort assignment in the prospective study relied on participant-reported clinical history from a screening survey and a study questionnaire. ImmuneRACE Cohort 3 recovered participants were defined by two consecutive negative NP/OP PCR tests, healthcare professional clearance, or symptom resolution. In the prospective study, mobile phlebotomists collected whole blood, serum and a nasopharyngeal or oropharyngeal swab from each participant. Additional blood draws and questionnaires over a roughly two-month period could optionally be provided by prospective study participants. Blood samples from the prospective study were shipped frozen or at room temperature prior to DNA extraction. The data originate from a study of blood T cell repertoires in COVID-19 (dated by TCRdb to 2020 to 2022). Regarding the research as a whole: Samples from collaborators originated in the United States, Italy and Spain and spanned both the acute and convalescent phases of COVID-19. The prospective study material was composed of cDNA or gDNA derived from T cells, B-cell-depleted T cells, or PBMCs. The dataset comprised deeply sampled blood TCRbeta repertoires from subjects exposed to, actively infected with, or recovered from COVID-19. HLA class I and class II types, where available, came from metadata supplied by the sample provider rather than from assay-based typing. The samples were drawn from two sources: the first 160 participants of the ongoing ImmuneRACE study, and 1,254 subjects contributed by 6 global collaborators. The sample metadata nearly always contained a de-identified subject ID, COVID-19 status, age in years and sex. The repertoires were made available in a free public database intended to serve as a resource for research on the immune response to SARS-CoV-2.

The germline V gene gives CDR1 as SGHRS and CDR2 as YFSETQ. The CDR3 goes from the cysteine to the phenylalanine over 15 residues. The kept DNA is CDR3 alone, 45 bases in frame from the first base. Germline trimming amounts to 5 bases on V and 2 bases on J, with 6 as the count of junction bases outside the gene matches. What the research found in general, with its limitations: How much clinical and demographic metadata was included differed by source and by participant, and the metadata was provided uncurated.

Input material: PBMCs or T cells enriched from blood (not recorded which). The TCR originated in a man aged 25-40 years who had recovered from COVID-19. The sequence links TRBV5-1 to TRBJ2-5, with 10 junctional bases fitting TRBD1. The CDR3 is CASRRTGGLQETQYF. The DNA is as follows: TGCGCCAGCAGACGGACAGGGGGACTTCAAGAGACCCAGTACTTC.